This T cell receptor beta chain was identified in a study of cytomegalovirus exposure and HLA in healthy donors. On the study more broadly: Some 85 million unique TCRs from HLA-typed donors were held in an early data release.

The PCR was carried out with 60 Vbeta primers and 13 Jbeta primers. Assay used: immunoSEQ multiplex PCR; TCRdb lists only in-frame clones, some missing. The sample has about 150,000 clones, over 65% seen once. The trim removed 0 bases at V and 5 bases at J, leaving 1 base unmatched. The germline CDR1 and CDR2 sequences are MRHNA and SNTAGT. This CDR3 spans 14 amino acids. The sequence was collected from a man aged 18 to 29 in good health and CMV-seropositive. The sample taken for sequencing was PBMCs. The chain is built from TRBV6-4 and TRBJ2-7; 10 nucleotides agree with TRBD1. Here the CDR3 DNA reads TGTGCCAGCAGTGACTCGGGGACAGGGGACGAGCAGTACTTC. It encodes CASSDSGTGDEQYF.